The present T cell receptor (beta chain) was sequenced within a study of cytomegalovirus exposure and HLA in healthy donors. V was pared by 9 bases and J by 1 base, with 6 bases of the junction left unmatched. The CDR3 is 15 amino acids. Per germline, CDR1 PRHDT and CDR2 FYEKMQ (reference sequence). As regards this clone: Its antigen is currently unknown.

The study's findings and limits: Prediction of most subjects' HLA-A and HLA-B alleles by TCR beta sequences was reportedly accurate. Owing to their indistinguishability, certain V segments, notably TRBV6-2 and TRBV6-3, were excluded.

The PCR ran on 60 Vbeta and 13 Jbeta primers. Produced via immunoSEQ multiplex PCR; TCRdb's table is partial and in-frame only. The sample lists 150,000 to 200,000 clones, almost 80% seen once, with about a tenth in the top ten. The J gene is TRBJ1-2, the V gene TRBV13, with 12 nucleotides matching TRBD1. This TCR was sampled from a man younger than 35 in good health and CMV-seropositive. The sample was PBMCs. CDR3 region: CASSGTGGGNYGYTF. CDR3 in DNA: TGTGCCAGTAGCGGGACAGGGGGCGGTAACTATGGCTACACCTTC.